This T cell receptor beta chain is drawn from a study of technical replicates of blood from a handful of donors. The method was immunoSEQ multiplex PCR; TCRdb's version includes in-frame clones alone and lacks a portion of them. The repertoire holds about 83,000 clones, with roughly 94% as singletons. J lost 0 bases, V lost 3 bases, and 5 bases had no gene match. CDR1 and CDR2 (germline): SGHTA, FQGNSA. The CDR3 loop spans 16 amino acids. This clonotype originated in a human donor in good health. Sequences were obtained from T cells isolated from PBMCs. The rearrangement joins TRBV7-2 to TRBJ1-3; 7 nucleotides line up with TRBD1. CDR3 region: CASSFAGGSSGNTIYF. CDR3 sequence (DNA): TGTGCCAGCAGCTTCGCAGGGGGAAGCTCTGGAAACACCATATATTTT.